These 5 T cell receptor beta chains were sequenced from one sample in a study of T cell repertoires in cytomegalovirus infection. TCRdb re-called the reads through MiXCR, storing one row per CDR3 protein. The data contain around 270,000 distinct CDR3 sequences, approximately 9.1% of them singletons. Specimen: PBMCs. These receptors all come from a human donor in good health (CMV status not recorded). Some clones in this sample may be carry-over from other donors' samples.

This clonotype has more than one count but fewer than ten. The chain couples TRBV6-8 to TRBJ2-7; D perhaps matches TRBD2 (5 bases). The CDR3 sequence is 13 residues long. V dropped 7 bases and J dropped 5 bases, with 15 bases sitting between them. The V gene's germline CDR1 is MNHGY and CDR2 SAAAGT. CDR3 nucleotide sequence: TGTGCCAGCACGCGGCTAGCCGGCGACGAGCAGTACTTC. It encodes CASTRLAGDEQYF.

This clonotype was found many times. This chain joins TRBV7-2 and TRBJ2-1; TRBD2 is a possible D gene (5 bases). Looked up from germline, CDR1 is SGHTA and CDR2 is FQGNSA. Trimming left V 1 base short and J 8 bases short, with 9 bases between. The CDR3 totals 13 residues. CDR3 amino acids: CASSLGWGDEQFF. CDR3 nucleotides: TGTGCCAGCAGCTTAGGATGGGGAGATGAGCAGTTCTTC.

The V call is TRBV15, the J call TRBJ1-2, with TRBD1 matching 8 bases. Germline V gene sequence: CDR1 LNHNV, CDR2 YYDKDF (reference sequence). This CDR3 is 14 amino acids long. J gave up 5 bases and V 3 bases, and 5 bases lay outside the gene matches. CDR3 sequence (DNA): TGTGCCACCAGCAGGACGGGACAGGTTTATGGCTACACCTTC. It codes for CATSRTGQVYGYTF.

There are many counts of this clonotype. The V gene is TRBV3-1, the J gene TRBJ1-2, with a tentative D call TRBD1 (5 bases). The length of the CDR3 is 15 residues. Germline CDR1 reads LGHDT; CDR2 reads YNNKEL (reference sequence). V lost 1 base to trimming and J lost 6 bases, with 15 bases between them. CDR3 bases: TGTGCCAGCAGCCAAGTTCCAGGTGGGGGGGATGGCTACACCTTC. Protein product: CASSQVPGGGDGYTF.

This clonotype came up a few times. The chain is built from TRBV5-1 and TRBJ1-1, with TRBD1 matching 8 bases. CDR3 length equals 15 residues. V gave up 4 bases and J gave up 7 bases; unmatched junction bases: 12. Germline-derived CDR1 and CDR2 are SGHRS and YFSETQ. As DNA, the CDR3 is TGCGCCAGCAGCCCGGTCTTACAGGGGGGATATGAAGCTTTCTTT. Translation: CASSPVLQGGYEAFF.